One T cell receptor beta chain is described in this entry. This sample is drawn from a study of blood T cell repertoires in COVID-19. Overall study context: Sample material is recorded as cDNA or gDNA derived from T cells, B-cell-depleted T cells, or PBMCs.

The CDR3 totals 12 residues. The germline gives CDR1 SGHDN, CDR2 FVKESK. The V end lost 5 bases, the J end lost 8 bases, and 11 bases lay between the germline ends. TCRdb's table, derived via immunoSEQ multiplex PCR, lists solely in-frame clones and lacks some. This table has 250,000 to 300,000 clones, almost 90% appearing once. Sequencing was performed on peripheral blood. This rearrangement joins TRBV14 to TRBJ2-3, with TRBD2 as a possible D gene (5 bases). The source is a woman in her thirties with COVID-19, enrolled during active disease. The CDR3 here is CASSYPEGTQYF. CDR3 bases: TGTGCCAGCAGCTACCCCGAGGGTACGCAGTATTTT.